This T cell receptor beta chain was sequenced in a study of blood T cell repertoires in COVID-19. Study as a whole: Both acute and convalescent COVID-19 samples were obtained from the United States, Italy and Spain. Nucleic acid was either cDNA or gDNA, and it came from T cells, B-cell-depleted T cells, or PBMCs.

Germline V gives CDR1 SGHRS, CDR2 YFSETQ. This CDR3 has 13 residues. V was pared by 2 bases and J by 3 bases, with 8 bases between. Original processing methods: Nucleated cell counts were estimated from reference gene primer amplification. Sequenced by immunoSEQ multiplex PCR; TCRdb stores in-frame clones only, minus some. That table supplies the V and J calls and clone size; D and trimming were determined from the DNA. The sample includes tens of thousands of clones, roughly 80% of them seen just once. This sequence originates from a human donor with acute or convalescent COVID-19. The donor label of this sample is uncertain. V and J are TRBV5-1 and TRBJ1-2; tentative D call: TRBD1 (6 bases). Input material: peripheral blood. The DNA of the CDR3 is TGCGCCAGCAGCTTATCAGGGGACTATGGCTACACCTTC. This gives the protein CASSLSGDYGYTF. Supplemented by reference TRBV5-1 and TRBJ1-2, the full variable domain reads KAGVTQTPRYLIKTRGQQVTLSCSPISGHRSVSWYQQTPGQGLQFLFEYFSETQRNKGNFPGRFSGRQFSNSRSEMNVSTLELGDSALYLCASSLSGDYGYTFGSGTRLTVV.